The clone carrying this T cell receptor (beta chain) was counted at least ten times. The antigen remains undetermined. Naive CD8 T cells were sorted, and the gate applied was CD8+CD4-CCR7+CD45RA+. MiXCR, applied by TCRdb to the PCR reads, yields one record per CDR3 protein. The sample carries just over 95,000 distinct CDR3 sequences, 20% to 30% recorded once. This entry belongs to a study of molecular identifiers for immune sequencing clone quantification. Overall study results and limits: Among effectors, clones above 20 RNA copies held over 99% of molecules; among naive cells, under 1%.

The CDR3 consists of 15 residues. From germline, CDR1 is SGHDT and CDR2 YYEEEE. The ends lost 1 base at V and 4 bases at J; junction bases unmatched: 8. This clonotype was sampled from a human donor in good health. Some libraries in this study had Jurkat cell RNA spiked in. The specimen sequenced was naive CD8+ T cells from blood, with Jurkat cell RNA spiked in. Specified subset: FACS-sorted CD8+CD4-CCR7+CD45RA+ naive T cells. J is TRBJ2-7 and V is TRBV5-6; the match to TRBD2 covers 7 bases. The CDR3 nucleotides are TGTGCCAGCAGCTTGATCGAGCGGGATGCTTACGAGCAGTACTTC. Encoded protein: CASSLIERDAYEQYF.